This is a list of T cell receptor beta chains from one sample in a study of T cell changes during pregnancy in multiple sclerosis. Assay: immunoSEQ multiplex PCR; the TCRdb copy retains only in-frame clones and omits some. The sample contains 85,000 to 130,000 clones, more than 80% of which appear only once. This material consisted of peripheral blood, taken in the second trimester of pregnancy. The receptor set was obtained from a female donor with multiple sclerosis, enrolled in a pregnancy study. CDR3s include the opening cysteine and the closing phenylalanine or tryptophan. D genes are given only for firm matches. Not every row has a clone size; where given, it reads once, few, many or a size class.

TGTGCCAGCAGTTTCCAAGGAGCGGGGGGAAACGAGCAGTACTTC CASSFQGAGGNEQYF TRBV6-6 TRBD2 TRBJ2-7 NA 15
TGTGCCTGGAGTCGGGACTCCTTTAACTATGGCTACACCTTC CAWSRDSFNYGYTF TRBV30 NA TRBJ1-2 NA 14
TGTGCCTGGAGTGTGCAGGGAACCAATCAGCCCCAGCATTTT CAWSVQGTNQPQHF TRBV30 NA TRBJ1-5 NA 14
TGTGCCAGCAGCTCACTAAGCTCTGGGGCCAACGTCCTGACTTTC CASSSLSSGANVLTF TRBV5-6 NA TRBJ2-6 NA 15
TGCGCCAGCAGCTATTCTAGCGGGAGTCCGAACACCGGGGAGCTGTTTTTT CASSYSSGSPNTGELFF TRBV5-1 TRBD2 TRBJ2-2 NA 17
TGTGCCAGCAGCGTAGAAGGGAGCCTCAACTATGGCTACACCTTC CASSVEGSLNYGYTF TRBV9 NA TRBJ1-2 NA 15
TGCGCCAGCAGCTTTTCTAGCGAGATCGGGGAGCTGTTTTTT CASSFSSEIGELFF TRBV5-1 NA TRBJ2-2 NA 14
TGCGCCAGCAGCTTGGCCTTAGGGAGTGGGGCCAACGTCCTGACTTTC CASSLALGSGANVLTF TRBV5-1 NA TRBJ2-6 NA 16
TGTGCCAGTAGTATTCAGGGGAATAATTCACCCCTCCACTTT CASSIQGNNSPLHF TRBV19 NA TRBJ1-6 NA 14
TGTGCCAGCAGCTCTAGCGTTGCCTACGAGCAGTACTTC CASSSSVAYEQYF TRBV7-2 NA TRBJ2-7 NA 13
TGTGCCAGTAGTATTGCCCGAGGACAGGGAACGAACACTGAAGCTTTCTTT CASSIARGQGTNTEAFF TRBV19 TRBD1 TRBJ1-1 NA 17
TGCGCCAGCAGAGACTACAGGGGAGATACGCAGTATTTT CASRDYRGDTQYF TRBV23-1 TRBD1 TRBJ2-3 NA 13
TGTGCCAGCAGGGGGGGGGAGGGCGGTCAGCCCCAGCATTTT CASRGGEGGQPQHF TRBV6-6 NA TRBJ1-5 NA 14
TGCGCCAGCAGCTTGGCCCAACTCCCTACCGGGGAGCTGTTTTTT CASSLAQLPTGELFF TRBV5-1 NA TRBJ2-2 NA 15
TGCGCCAGCAGCCCGACGGGGGACAGGGTAATGTATGGCTACACCTTC CASSPTGDRVMYGYTF TRBV5-1 TRBD1 TRBJ1-2 NA 16
TGTGCCAGCACCCCCCGGGGCACTGAAGCTTTCTTT CASTPRGTEAFF TRBV11-2 NA TRBJ1-1 few 12
TGTGCCAGCAGCTTAGGTCCAGGACTAAACATTCAGTACTTC CASSLGPGLNIQYF TRBV11-2 NA TRBJ2-4 NA 14
TGCGCCAGCAGCGTGGGGACAGGGGGCGGTCAGCCCCAGCATTTT CASSVGTGGGQPQHF TRBV5-1 TRBD1 TRBJ1-5 NA 15
TGTGCCAGCAGTCGTAGCGAGGGTGAGCAGTTCTTC CASSRSEGEQFF TRBV2 NA TRBJ2-1 NA 12
TGTGCCAGCTCGCCTATCCCGGGACAGGGGAGGGCTAACTATGGCTACACCTTC CASSPIPGQGRANYGYTF TRBV18 TRBD1 TRBJ1-2 NA 18
TGTGCTAGCTCCCCCGGGACTAGCTCAAAGACCCAGTACTTC CASSPGTSSKTQYF TRBV12-5 TRBD2 TRBJ2-5 NA 14
TGTGCCAGCAGCGAACAGGGGGCCCGGGGGAAGCCCCAGCATTTT CASSEQGARGKPQHF TRBV9 TRBD1 TRBJ1-5 once 15
TGCGCCAGCAGCTTGGCCCGAACGGGGTGGTCTGGGAACACTGAAGCTTTCTTT CASSLARTGWSGNTEAFF TRBV5-1 NA TRBJ1-1 NA 18
TGTGCCATCAGTAAGGGACAGGGGACCGATTCACCCCTCCACTTT CAISKGQGTDSPLHF TRBV10-3 TRBD1 TRBJ1-6 NA 15
TGTGCCAGCAGCGGGACAGGAGCCAAGGGAACGCAGTATTTT CASSGTGAKGTQYF TRBV7-9 TRBD1 TRBJ2-3 NA 14
TGTGCCAGCAGCGAGGGACTAGCGGGAGCAGGGAATGAGCAGTTCTTC CASSEGLAGAGNEQFF TRBV6-4 TRBD2 TRBJ2-1 NA 16
TGTGCCAGTAGGGGAGGGAACGGCAATGAGCAGTTCTTC CASRGGNGNEQFF TRBV27 TRBD2 TRBJ2-1 NA 13
TGTGCCTGGAGGGTTGGGAGAGAGGGCAATCAGCCCCAGCATTTT CAWRVGREGNQPQHF TRBV30 NA TRBJ1-5 NA 15
TGTGCCAGCAGTGACCACCACACTCCCAACCCTCTAGCTGAAGCTTTCTTT CASSDHHTPNPLAEAFF TRBV25-1 NA TRBJ1-1 few 17
TGTGCCAGCAGCGGTGACAGGGTCCCAGATACGCAGTATTTT CASSGDRVPDTQYF TRBV6-5 TRBD1 TRBJ2-3 NA 14
TGTGCCAGCTCCCCCGGGTCAGGGGGCTTTCAGCCCCAGCATTTT CASSPGSGGFQPQHF TRBV18 TRBD1 TRBJ1-5 once 15
TGTGCCAGCAGCGTAGGTGTAGCCCTCTACGAGCAGTACTTC CASSVGVALYEQYF TRBV9 NA TRBJ2-7 NA 14
TGTGCCAGCAGCCAAGTAAAGTCCAGCTCCTACGAGCAGTACTTC CASSQVKSSSYEQYF TRBV4-2 NA TRBJ2-7 NA 15
TGTGCCAGCACTTTCGACAGGTACAATGAGCAGTTCTTC CASTFDRYNEQFF TRBV2 NA TRBJ2-1 NA 13
TGTGCCCGGGGACAGGGGATTTTGAACACTGAAGCTTTCTTT CARGQGILNTEAFF TRBV30 TRBD1 TRBJ1-1 NA 14
TGCGCCAGCAGTTTCGGGACAGGGAGATTAGATGAGCAGTTCTTC CASSFGTGRLDEQFF TRBV5-1 TRBD1 TRBJ2-1 NA 15
TGCGCCAGCAGCTTGGCGACAGGGCAGGGGACTGAAGCTTTCTTT CASSLATGQGTEAFF TRBV5-1 TRBD1 TRBJ1-1 NA 15
TGCGCCAGCAGCTTAGACGGGGTTAATGAAAAACTGTTTTTT CASSLDGVNEKLFF TRBV5-1 NA TRBJ1-4 NA 14
TGTGCCACCAGCAGAGATGGACAGGGGGCAGAGACCCAGTACTTC CATSRDGQGAETQYF TRBV15 TRBD1 TRBJ2-5 NA 15
TGTGCCAGCAGTTTATCCCGGGGGGGATCAGATACGCAGTATTTT CASSLSRGGSDTQYF TRBV27 TRBD2 TRBJ2-3 NA 15
TGTGCCAGCTCACTCGGGGGTAACTATGGCTACACCTTC CASSLGGNYGYTF TRBV18 NA TRBJ1-2 NA 13
TGTGCCAGCAGCCAAGAAGGACTAGCGGGGATAGGTTACGAGCAGTACTTC CASSQEGLAGIGYEQYF TRBV4-2 TRBD2 TRBJ2-7 NA 17
TGCGCCAGCAGCTCACCGACAGGGCCGGTCGATGGGGCCAACGTCCTGACTTTC CASSSPTGPVDGANVLTF TRBV5-1 TRBD1 TRBJ2-6 NA 18
TGCGCCAGCAGCTTGGCCGGGGACAATGAGCAGTTCTTC CASSLAGDNEQFF TRBV5-1 NA TRBJ2-1 NA 13
TGTGCCAGCAGTCCCGGGACAGGGTGGGCAGGCTACACCTTC CASSPGTGWAGYTF TRBV27 TRBD1 TRBJ1-2 NA 14
TGTGCCAGCGCCCGGACTCGGGATGGCTACACCTTC CASARTRDGYTF TRBV6-1 NA TRBJ1-2 NA 12
TGTGCCAGCACCCACCGGGTTGCTTACCAAGAGACCCAGTACTTC CASTHRVAYQETQYF TRBV6-5 NA TRBJ2-5 NA 15
TGCAGCGTTACAGGGGGCGCGTCTCCCTATGGCTACACCTTC CSVTGGASPYGYTF TRBV29-1 TRBD1 TRBJ1-2 NA 14
TGTGCCATCCGTAGCGGGCCGTCCTACAATGAGCAGTTCTTC CAIRSGPSYNEQFF TRBV28 TRBD2 TRBJ2-1 NA 14
TGCGCCAGCAGCTTGGGGGAGGTGGGCAGAAGAAGAGCGGAGACCCAGTACTTC CASSLGEVGRRRAETQYF TRBV5-1 NA TRBJ2-5 NA 18
TGCGCCAGCAGCCCACCCCTGGCGGCCGGGGAAGAGACCCAGTACTTC CASSPPLAAGEETQYF TRBV5-1 NA TRBJ2-5 once 16
TGTGCCACCAGCAGGGACCCGGACAGTCACAGAGGTACGCAGTATTTT CATSRDPDSHRGTQYF TRBV15 NA TRBJ2-3 NA 16
TGTGCCAGCAGCGGTTCCGGGACAGTGAACACCGGGGAGCTGTTTTTT CASSGSGTVNTGELFF TRBV9 TRBD1 TRBJ2-2 NA 16
TGTGCCAGCTCAACGACTAGCGGGAATATCAATGAGCAGTTCTTC CASSTTSGNINEQFF TRBV4-2 TRBD2 TRBJ2-1 once 15
TGTGCCTGGGCCGGACAGGGCAACGAAAAACTGTTTTTT CAWAGQGNEKLFF TRBV30 TRBD1 TRBJ1-4 NA 13
TGTGCCAGTAACCCAGGGGTCCTGAGCACAGATACGCAGTATTTT CASNPGVLSTDTQYF TRBV19 NA TRBJ2-3 once 15
TGTGCCAGCAGCCAAGATCCCAGGGTCTATGGCTACACCTTC CASSQDPRVYGYTF TRBV14 NA TRBJ1-2 NA 14
TGTGCCACACAGGGGGACTATGGCTACACCTTC CATQGDYGYTF TRBV15 TRBD1 TRBJ1-2 NA 11
TGTGCCAGCAGCTTCCCGGGACAGGGGAGACCCCTCCACTTT CASSFPGQGRPLHF TRBV5-4 TRBD1 TRBJ1-6 NA 14
TGTGCCAGCAGTTTATCCCAGGGTTCGGGAGAGACCCAGTACTTC CASSLSQGSGETQYF TRBV27 NA TRBJ2-5 NA 15